One and the same sample provided the 9 T cell receptor beta chains below, sequenced in a study of T cell changes during pregnancy in multiple sclerosis. TCRdb's table, derived via immunoSEQ multiplex PCR, lists solely in-frame clones and lacks some. The sample lists 85,000 to 95,000 clones; 91% were seen once. The material was peripheral blood, obtained after pregnancy. These receptors all come from a female donor in good health, enrolled as a control in a pregnancy study.

The rearrangement uses TRBV23-1 and TRBJ2-2; D remains ambiguous. TRBV23-1 is given ORF status, its function remaining uncertain. V was shortened by 3 bases and J by 0 bases, with 8 bases between the two germline ends. This CDR3 comprises 15 residues. The CDR3 protein is CASSHTRPNTGELFF. CDR3 nucleotides: TGCGCCAGCAGTCACACGAGGCCGAACACCGGGGAGCTGTTTTTT.

The chain links TRBV2 to TRBJ1-2, with D uncertain. The germline V gene has CDR1 SNHLY and CDR2 FYNNEI. V was trimmed by 3 bases and J by 7 bases, leaving 12 bases between them. The CDR3 contains 13 residues. CDR3 loop: CASSDFEGSGYTF. The CDR3 DNA reads TGTGCCAGCAGTGATTTCGAGGGCTCTGGCTACACCTTC. Filled out from reference TRBV2 and TRBJ1-2, the complete variable domain reads EPEVTQTPSHQVTQMGQEVILRCVPISNHLYFYWYRQILGQKVEFLVSFYNNEISEKSEIFDDQFSVERPDGSNFTLKIRSTKLEDSAMYFCASSDFEGSGYTFGSGTRLTVV.

The chain uses TRBV6-5 and TRBJ1-1; D is ambiguous. The V gene lost 0 bases and the J gene lost 5 bases, with 16 bases spanning the gap. CDR3 length equals 16 residues. Germline loops: CDR1 MNHEY, CDR2 SVGAGI. The CDR3 sequence is CASSYSRGSRGTEAFF. Written as DNA, the CDR3 is TGTGCCAGCAGTTACTCGAGAGGGTCTAGAGGGACTGAAGCTTTCTTT.

This clone occurred once. DNA for the CDR3: TGTGCCAGTAGTAAAGGGGACACAACTCAGCCCCAGCATTTT. It codes for CASSKGDTTQPQHF. V and J are TRBV19 and TRBJ1-5; TRBD1 might be the D (6 bases). The CDR3 spans 14 residues. Per germline, CDR1 LNHDA and CDR2 SQIVND (reference sequence). The ends were cut back, 4 bases at V and 6 bases at J, with 13 bases in the middle.

The genes are TRBV5-5 and TRBJ2-7, with TRBD1 as a possible D gene (6 bases). The CDR3 runs 14 residues. Germline lookup yields CDR1 SGHKS and CDR2 YYEKEE (reference sequence). The V gene lost 2 bases and the J gene lost 3 bases, with 12 bases spanning the gap. CDR3 nucleotide sequence: TGTGCCAGCAGCTTAATCGGGGACAACTACGAGCAGTACTTC. Its protein is CASSLIGDNYEQYF.

This sequence joins TRBV5-6 and TRBJ1-2; D gene unclear. Trimming shortened V by 3 bases and J by 4 bases, and 16 bases separated the two germline ends. Germline V gene sequence: CDR1 SGHDT, CDR2 YYEEEE. CDR3 length: 15 amino acids. The CDR3 spells CASSSPPLGGYGYTF. The CDR3 region has the DNA TGTGCCAGCAGCTCGCCCCCCCTCGGTGGCTATGGCTACACCTTC. Drawing the rest from reference TRBV5-6 and TRBJ1-2, the complete variable domain is DAGVTQSPTHLIKTRGQQVTLRCSPKSGHDTVSWYQQALGQGPQFIFQYYEEEERQRGNFPDRFSGHQFPNYSSELNVNALLLGDSALYLCASSSPPLGGYGYTFGSGTRLTVV.

The V call is TRBV5-4, the J call TRBJ2-7; TRBD1 aligns across 8 bases. With 2 bases clipped from V and 3 bases from J, the junction kept 4 bases outside the gene matches. Germline loops: CDR1 SGHNT, CDR2 YYREEE (reference sequence). This CDR3 region has 14 residues. CDR3 sequence: CASSLGDRGYEQYF. CDR3 DNA sequence: TGTGCCAGCAGCTTAGGAGACAGGGGCTACGAGCAGTACTTC.

The table lists this clone with a few counts. The V call is TRBV4-3, the J call TRBJ2-1; a possible D gene is TRBD1 (5 bases). The CDR3 has 16 amino acids. Trimming removed 0 bases at V and 0 bases at J, with 9 bases between. The germline V gene has CDR1 LGHNA and CDR2 YSLEER. Here the CDR3 reads CASSQDQGGSYNEQFF. DNA for the CDR3: TGCGCCAGCAGCCAAGATCAGGGTGGCTCCTACAATGAGCAGTTCTTC.

This sequence joins TRBV6-5 and TRBJ1-1; D is undetermined. V was shortened by 5 bases and J by 1 base, with 11 bases between the two germline ends. The CDR3 is 14 amino acids. The germline CDR1 and CDR2 sequences are MNHEY and SVGAGI. The CDR3 DNA reads TGTGCCAGCAGTCCGAGGGCTAGGAACACTGAAGCTTTCTTT. Its translation is CASSPRARNTEAFF.